Listed below are T cell receptor beta chains from one sample, sequenced in a study of blood T cell repertoires in COVID-19. The data were produced by immunoSEQ multiplex PCR, yet TCRdb's version contains in-frame clones alone and is incomplete. This table has some 130,000 clones, about 91% appearing once. Material: peripheral blood. The receptors originated from a man aged 50 to 59 with acute or convalescent COVID-19. Each CDR3 is given without its conserved first and last residue. The order of the fields is CDR3 protein, V gene, clone size. Size tells how often a clone was seen (once, few, many) or the class of an expanded clone, and some rows leave it out.

SVVGALPLPYEQY	TRBV29-1	NA
ASSALNTGELF	TRBV7-9	NA
ASSFLARGGVHEQF	TRBV5-1	NA
ASREGGPPYGYT	TRBV2	NA
ASKSAGTGGGTEAF	TRBV5-1	NA
ASRGGQKNTEAF	TRBV2	NA
ASSLIPVGGFKDGYT	TRBV5-1	NA
ASSEGTGLEAF	TRBV2	NA
ASSFTSGIYNEQF	TRBV11-2	NA
ASNRDSGWPLH	TRBV6-5	few
ASSLFGSDTQY	TRBV12-3/TRBV12-4	NA
ASSFGLGQETQY	TRBV9	NA
ASSFRIQGGVAF	TRBV7-9	few
ASSSDRNTEAF	TRBV7-3	NA
ASSTPRRSSYNEQF	TRBV19	NA
ASSLAPLSSSGNTIY	TRBV5-1	NA
ASSYSGSRNEQY	TRBV3-1/TRBV3-2	NA
ASSRTGGNSNQPQH	TRBV5-8	NA
ASSLRDSPKNTEAF	TRBV6-4	NA
ASSFGLSLSDTQY	TRBV5-1	NA
ASSTSATYYNEQF	TRBV7-2	NA
ASSRQNRGQDQPQH	TRBV23-1	NA
ASTRGHSNYGYT	TRBV25-1	NA
ASRSWFSSNYGYT	TRBV5-4	NA
ASSPPGEKLF	TRBV11-2	NA
ASSFTAQQTPGELF	TRBV5-1	NA
ASSLDRRNTEAF	TRBV7-6	NA
ASSFPLAREQF	TRBV5-4	NA
ASSLAGSRETQY	TRBV5-1	NA
ASSSRDSTTDTQY	TRBV5-1	NA
ASSQVAGASYNEQF	TRBV3-1/TRBV3-2	NA
ASSPVRESGNTIY	TRBV4-2	NA